The TCR beta chain described here comes from a study of blood T cell repertoires in COVID-19. Study context: Researchers got acute and convalescent COVID-19 samples from the United States, Italy and Spain. The analysed material was cDNA or gDNA that came from T cells, B-cell-depleted T cells, or PBMCs.

The V gene's germline CDR1 is SGHDT and CDR2 YYEEEE. This CDR3 region has 14 residues. After removal of 2 bases from V and 1 base from J, the junction contained 1 base not matched to a gene. The count of this clone is one. Clones were sequenced by immunoSEQ multiplex PCR, and TCRdb holds only the in-frame ones, with some missing. The sample holds a few hundred thousand clones, about 91% seen once. This clonotype was obtained from a person under 30 with COVID-19, enrolled during active disease. The rearrangement joins TRBV5-6 to TRBJ2-5; 8 bases map to TRBD1. Sequencing was carried out using peripheral blood. The CDR3 sequence: CASSLTGGQETQYF. CDR3 coding DNA: TGTGCCAGCAGCTTAACAGGGGGCCAAGAGACCCAGTACTTC.